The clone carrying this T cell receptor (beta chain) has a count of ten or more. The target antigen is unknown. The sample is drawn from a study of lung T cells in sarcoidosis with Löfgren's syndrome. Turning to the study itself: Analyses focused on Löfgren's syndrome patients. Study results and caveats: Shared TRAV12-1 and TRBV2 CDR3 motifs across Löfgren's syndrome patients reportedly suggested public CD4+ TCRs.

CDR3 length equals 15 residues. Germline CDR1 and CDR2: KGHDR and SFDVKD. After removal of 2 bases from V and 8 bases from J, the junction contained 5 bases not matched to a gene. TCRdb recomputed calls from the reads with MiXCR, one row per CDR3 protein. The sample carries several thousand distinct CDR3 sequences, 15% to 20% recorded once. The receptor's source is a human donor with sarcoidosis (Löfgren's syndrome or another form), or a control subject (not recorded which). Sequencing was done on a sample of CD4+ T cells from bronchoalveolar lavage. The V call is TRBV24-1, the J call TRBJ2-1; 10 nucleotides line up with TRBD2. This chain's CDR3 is CATSDSSGSIHEQFF. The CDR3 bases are TGTGCCACCAGTGATTCTAGCGGGAGTATCCATGAGCAGTTCTTC.